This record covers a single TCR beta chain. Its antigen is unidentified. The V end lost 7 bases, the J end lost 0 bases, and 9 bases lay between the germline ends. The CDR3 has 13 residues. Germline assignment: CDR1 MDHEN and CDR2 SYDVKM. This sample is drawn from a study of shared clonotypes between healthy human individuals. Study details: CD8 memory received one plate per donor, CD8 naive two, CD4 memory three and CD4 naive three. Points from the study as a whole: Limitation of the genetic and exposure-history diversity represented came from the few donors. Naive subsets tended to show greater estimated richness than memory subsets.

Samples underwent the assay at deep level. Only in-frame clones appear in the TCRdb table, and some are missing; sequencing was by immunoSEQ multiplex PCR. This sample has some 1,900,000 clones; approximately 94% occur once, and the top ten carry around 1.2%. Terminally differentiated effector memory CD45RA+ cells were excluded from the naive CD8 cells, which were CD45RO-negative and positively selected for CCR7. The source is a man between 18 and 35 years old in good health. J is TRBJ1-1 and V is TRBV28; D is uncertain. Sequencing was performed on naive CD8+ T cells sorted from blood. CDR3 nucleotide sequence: TGTGCCAGCACCCCAATTATGAACACTGAAGCTTTCTTT. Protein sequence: CASTPIMNTEAFF.